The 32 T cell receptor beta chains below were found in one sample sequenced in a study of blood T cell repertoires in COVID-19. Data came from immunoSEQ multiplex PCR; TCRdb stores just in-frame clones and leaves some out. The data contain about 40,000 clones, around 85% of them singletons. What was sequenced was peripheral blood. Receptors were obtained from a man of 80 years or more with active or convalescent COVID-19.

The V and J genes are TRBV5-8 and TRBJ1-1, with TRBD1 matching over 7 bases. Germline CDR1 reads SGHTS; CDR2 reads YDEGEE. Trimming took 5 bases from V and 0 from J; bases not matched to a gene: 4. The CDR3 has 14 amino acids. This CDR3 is CASSPGQMNTEAFF. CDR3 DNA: TGTGCCAGCAGTCCGGGACAGATGAACACTGAAGCTTTCTTT.

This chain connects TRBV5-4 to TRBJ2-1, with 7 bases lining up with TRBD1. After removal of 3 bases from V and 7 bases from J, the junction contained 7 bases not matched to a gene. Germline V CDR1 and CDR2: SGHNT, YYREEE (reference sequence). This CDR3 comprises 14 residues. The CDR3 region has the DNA TGTGCCAGCAGCTACCGGGACAGTAAAAATGAGCAGTTCTTC. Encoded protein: CASSYRDSKNEQFF.

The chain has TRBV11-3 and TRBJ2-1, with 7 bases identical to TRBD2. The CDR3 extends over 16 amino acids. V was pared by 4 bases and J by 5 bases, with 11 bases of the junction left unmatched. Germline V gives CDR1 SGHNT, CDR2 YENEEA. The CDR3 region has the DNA TGTGCCAGCAGCTCCTTTTATGGGACTAAAAACAATGAGCAGTTCTTC. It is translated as CASSSFYGTKNNEQFF.

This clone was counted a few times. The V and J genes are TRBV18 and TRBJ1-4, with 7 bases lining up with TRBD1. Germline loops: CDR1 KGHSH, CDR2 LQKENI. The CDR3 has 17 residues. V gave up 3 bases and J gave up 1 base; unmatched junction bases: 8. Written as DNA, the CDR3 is TGTGCCAGCTCACCGCGCACAGGGGCCTTAACTAATGAAAAACTGTTTTTT. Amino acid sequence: CASSPRTGALTNEKLFF.

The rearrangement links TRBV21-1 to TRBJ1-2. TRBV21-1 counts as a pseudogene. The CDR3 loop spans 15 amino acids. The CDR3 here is CASSKGGPLTHGYTF. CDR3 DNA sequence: TGTGCCAGCAGCAAAGGAGGCCCCCTCACCCATGGCTACACCTTC.

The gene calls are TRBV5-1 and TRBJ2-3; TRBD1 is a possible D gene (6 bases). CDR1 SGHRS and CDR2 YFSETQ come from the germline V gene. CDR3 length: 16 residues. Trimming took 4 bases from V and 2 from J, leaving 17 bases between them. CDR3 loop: CASSLDGDIPTDTQYF. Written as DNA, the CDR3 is TGCGCCAGCAGCCTGGATGGGGACATCCCCACAGATACGCAGTATTTT.

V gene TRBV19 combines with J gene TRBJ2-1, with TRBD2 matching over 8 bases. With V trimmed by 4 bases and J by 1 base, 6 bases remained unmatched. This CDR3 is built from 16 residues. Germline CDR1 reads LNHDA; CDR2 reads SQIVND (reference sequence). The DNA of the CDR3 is TGTGCCAGTAGTACCCAGAGACTAGCGTCCTACAATGAGCAGTTCTTC. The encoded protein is CASSTQRLASYNEQFF. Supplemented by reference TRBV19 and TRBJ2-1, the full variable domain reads DGGITQSPKYLFRKEGQNVTLSCEQNLNHDAMYWYRQDPGQGLRLIYYSQIVNDFQKGDIAEGYSVSREKKESFPLTVTSAQKNPTAFYLCASSTQRLASYNEQFFGPGTRLTVL.

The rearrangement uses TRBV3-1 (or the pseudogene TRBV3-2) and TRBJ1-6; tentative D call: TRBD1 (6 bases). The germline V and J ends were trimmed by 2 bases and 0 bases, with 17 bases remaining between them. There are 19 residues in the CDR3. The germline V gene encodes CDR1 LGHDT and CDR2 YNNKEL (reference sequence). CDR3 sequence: CASSQSLDRYGSYNSPLHF. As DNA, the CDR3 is TGTGCCAGCAGCCAAAGCCTTGACAGGTACGGCTCCTATAATTCACCCCTCCACTTT.

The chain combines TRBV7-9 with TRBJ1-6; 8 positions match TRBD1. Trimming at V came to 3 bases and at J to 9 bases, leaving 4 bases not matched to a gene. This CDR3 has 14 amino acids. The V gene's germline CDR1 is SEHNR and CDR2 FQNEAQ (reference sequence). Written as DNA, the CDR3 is TGTGCCAGCAGCTTCCGGACAGGGTCTTCACCCCTCCACTTT. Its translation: CASSFRTGSSPLHF. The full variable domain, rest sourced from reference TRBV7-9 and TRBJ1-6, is DTGVSQNPRHKITKRGQNVTFRCDPISEHNRLYWYRQTLGQGPEFLTYFQNEAQLEKSRLLSDRFSAERPKGSFSTLEIQRTEQGDSAMYLCASSFRTGSSPLHFGNGTRLTVT.

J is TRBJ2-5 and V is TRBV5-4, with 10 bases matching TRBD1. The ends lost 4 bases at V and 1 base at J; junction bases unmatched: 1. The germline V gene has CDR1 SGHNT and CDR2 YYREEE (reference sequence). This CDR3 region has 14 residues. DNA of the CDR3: TGTGCCAGCAGCCGACAGGGGGCCCAAGAGACCCAGTACTTC. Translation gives CASSRQGAQETQYF.

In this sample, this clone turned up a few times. DNA of the CDR3: TGCGCCAGCAGCCAAGATGGGCGAACAGGGAGCACAGATACGCAGTATTTT. It specifies CASSQDGRTGSTDTQYF. The V and J genes are TRBV4-1 and TRBJ2-3; a weak D match, TRBD1 (6 bases). V shed 0 bases and J shed 0 bases, with 13 bases lying between them. The CDR3 extends over 17 amino acids. The germline gives CDR1 MGHRA, CDR2 YSYEKL.

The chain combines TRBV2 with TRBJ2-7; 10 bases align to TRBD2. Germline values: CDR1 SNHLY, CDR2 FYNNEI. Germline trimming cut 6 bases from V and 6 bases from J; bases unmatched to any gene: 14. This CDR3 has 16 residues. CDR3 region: CASRKEGVLAGSEQYF. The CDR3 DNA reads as TGTGCCAGCAGAAAGGAAGGGGTACTAGCGGGGAGCGAGCAGTACTTC.

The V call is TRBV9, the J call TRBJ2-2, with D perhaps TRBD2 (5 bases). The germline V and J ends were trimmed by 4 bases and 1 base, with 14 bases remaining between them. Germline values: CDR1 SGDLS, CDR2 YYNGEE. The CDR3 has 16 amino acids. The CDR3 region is CASSPRGPQNTGELFF. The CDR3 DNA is TGTGCCAGCAGCCCCCGGGGTCCGCAGAACACCGGGGAGCTGTTTTTT.

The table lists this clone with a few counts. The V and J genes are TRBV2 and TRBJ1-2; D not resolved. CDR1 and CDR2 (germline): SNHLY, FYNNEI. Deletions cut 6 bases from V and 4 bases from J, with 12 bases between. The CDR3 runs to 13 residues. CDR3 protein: CASSPGFGYGYTF. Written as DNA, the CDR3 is TGTGCCAGCAGCCCGGGGTTCGGCTATGGCTACACCTTC. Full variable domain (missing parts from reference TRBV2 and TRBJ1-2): EPEVTQTPSHQVTQMGQEVILRCVPISNHLYFYWYRQILGQKVEFLVSFYNNEISEKSEIFDDQFSVERPDGSNFTLKIRSTKLEDSAMYFCASSPGFGYGYTFGSGTRLTVV.

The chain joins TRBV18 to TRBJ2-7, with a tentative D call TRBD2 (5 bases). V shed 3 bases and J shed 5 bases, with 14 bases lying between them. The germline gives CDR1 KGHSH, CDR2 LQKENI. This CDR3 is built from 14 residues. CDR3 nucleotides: TGTGCCAGCTCACCCCTAACTAGTGAACACGAGCAGTACTTC. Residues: CASSPLTSEHEQYF.

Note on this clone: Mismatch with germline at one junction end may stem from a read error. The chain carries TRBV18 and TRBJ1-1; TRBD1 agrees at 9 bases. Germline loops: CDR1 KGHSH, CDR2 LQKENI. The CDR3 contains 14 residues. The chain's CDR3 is CASSPQGADTEAFF. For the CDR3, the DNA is TGTGCCAGCTCTCCACAGGGGGCTGACACTGAAGCTTTCTTT.

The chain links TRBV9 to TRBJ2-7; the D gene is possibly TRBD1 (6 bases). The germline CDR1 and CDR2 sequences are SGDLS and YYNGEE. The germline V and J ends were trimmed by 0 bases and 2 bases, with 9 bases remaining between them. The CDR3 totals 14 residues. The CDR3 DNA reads TGTGCCAGCAGCGTAGGGGGGCGACCCTACGAGCAGTACTTC. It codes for CASSVGGRPYEQYF.

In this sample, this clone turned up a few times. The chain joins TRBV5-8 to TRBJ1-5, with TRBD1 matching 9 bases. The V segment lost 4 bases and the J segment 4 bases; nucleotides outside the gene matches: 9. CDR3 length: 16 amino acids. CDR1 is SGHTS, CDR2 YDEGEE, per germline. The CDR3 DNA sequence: TGTGCCAGCAGCCAGGACAGGGGCATACGAAATCAGCCCCAGCATTTT. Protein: CASSQDRGIRNQPQHF.

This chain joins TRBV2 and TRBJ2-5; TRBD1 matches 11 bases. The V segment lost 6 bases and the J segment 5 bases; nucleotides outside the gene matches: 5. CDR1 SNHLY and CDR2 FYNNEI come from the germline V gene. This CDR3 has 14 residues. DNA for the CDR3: TGTGCCAGCAGCGGGACAGGGGGTACTGAGACCCAGTACTTC. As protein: CASSGTGGTETQYF.

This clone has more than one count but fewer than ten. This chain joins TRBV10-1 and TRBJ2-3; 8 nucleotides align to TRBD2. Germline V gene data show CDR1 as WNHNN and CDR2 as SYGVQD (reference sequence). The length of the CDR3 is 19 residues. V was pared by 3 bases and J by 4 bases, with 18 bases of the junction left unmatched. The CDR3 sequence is CASSEGGGPKTLGADTQYF. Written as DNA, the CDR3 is TGCGCCAGCAGTGAAGGCGGGGGGCCCAAGACATTGGGGGCAGATACGCAGTATTTT.

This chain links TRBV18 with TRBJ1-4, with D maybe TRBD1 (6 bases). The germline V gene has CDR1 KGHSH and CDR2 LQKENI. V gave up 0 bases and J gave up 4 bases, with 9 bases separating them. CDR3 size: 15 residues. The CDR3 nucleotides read TGTGCCAGCTCACCACCGGGGGCCTTTAATGAAAAACTGTTTTTT. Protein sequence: CASSPPGAFNEKLFF.

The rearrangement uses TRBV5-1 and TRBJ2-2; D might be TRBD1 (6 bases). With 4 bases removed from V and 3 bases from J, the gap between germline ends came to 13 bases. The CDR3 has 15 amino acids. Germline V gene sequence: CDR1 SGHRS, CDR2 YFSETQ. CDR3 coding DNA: TGCGCCAGCAGCAGAACAGGGCAGGACACCGGGGAGCTGTTTTTT. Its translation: CASSRTGQDTGELFF.

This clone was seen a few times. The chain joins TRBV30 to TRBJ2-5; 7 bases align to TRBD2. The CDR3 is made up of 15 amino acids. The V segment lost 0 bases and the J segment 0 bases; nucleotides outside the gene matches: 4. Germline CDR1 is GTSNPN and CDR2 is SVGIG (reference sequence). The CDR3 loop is CAWSVGLADQETQYF. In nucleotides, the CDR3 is TGTGCCTGGAGTGTCGGGCTAGCGGACCAAGAGACCCAGTACTTC.

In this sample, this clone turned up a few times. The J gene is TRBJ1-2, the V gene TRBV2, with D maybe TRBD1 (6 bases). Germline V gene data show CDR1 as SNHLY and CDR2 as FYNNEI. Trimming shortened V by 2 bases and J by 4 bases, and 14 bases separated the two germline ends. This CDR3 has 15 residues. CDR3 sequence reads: CASSERAGVGYGYTF. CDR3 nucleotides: TGTGCCAGCAGTGAAAGAGCAGGGGTTGGCTATGGCTACACCTTC.

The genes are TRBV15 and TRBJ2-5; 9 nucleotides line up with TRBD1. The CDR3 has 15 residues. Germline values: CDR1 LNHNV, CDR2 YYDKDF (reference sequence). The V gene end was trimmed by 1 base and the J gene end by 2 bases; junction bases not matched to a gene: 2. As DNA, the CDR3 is TGTGCCACCAGCAGAGCCGGGACAGGGCAAGAGACCCAGTACTTC. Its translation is CATSRAGTGQETQYF. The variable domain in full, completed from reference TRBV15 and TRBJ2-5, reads DAMVIQNPRYQVTQFGKPVTLSCSQTLNHNVMYWYQQKSSQAPKLLFHYYDKDFNNEADTPDNFQSRRPNTSFCFLDIRSPGLGDTAMYLCATSRAGTGQETQYFGPGTRLLVL.

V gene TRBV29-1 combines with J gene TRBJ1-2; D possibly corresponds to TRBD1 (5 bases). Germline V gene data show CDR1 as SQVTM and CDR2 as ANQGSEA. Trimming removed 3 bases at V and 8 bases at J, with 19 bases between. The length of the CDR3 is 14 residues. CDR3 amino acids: CSVDYPLGGEGYTF. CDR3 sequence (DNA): TGCAGCGTTGATTACCCACTGGGAGGGGAGGGCTACACCTTC.

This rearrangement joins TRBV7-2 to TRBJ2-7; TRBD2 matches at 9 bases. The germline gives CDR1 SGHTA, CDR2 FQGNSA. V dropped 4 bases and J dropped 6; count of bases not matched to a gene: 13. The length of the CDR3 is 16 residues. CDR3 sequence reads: CASSSWRGRASGEQYF. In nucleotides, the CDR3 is TGTGCCAGCAGCTCGTGGCGCGGGAGGGCCTCTGGCGAGCAGTACTTC.

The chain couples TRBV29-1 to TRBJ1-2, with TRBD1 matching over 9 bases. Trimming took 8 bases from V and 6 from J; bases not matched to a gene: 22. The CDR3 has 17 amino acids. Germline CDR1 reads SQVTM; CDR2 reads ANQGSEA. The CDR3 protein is CSYCHTGTGSQKNGYTF. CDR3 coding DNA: TGCAGCTACTGCCACACCGGGACAGGGAGCCAAAAGAATGGCTACACCTTC. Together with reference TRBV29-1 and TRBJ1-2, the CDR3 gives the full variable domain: SAVISQKPSRDICQRGTSLTIQCQVDSQVTMMFWYRQQPGQSLTLIATANQGSEATYESGFVIDKFPISRPNLTFSTLTVSNMSPEDSSIYLCSYCHTGTGSQKNGYTFGSGTRLTVV.

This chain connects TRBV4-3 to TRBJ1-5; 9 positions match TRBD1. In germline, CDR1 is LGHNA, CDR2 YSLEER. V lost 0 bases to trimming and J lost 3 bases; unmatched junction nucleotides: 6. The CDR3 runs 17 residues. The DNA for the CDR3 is TGCGCCAGCAGCCAAGATATCGGGACAGGGAACAATCAGCCCCAGCATTTT. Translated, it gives CASSQDIGTGNNQPQHF.

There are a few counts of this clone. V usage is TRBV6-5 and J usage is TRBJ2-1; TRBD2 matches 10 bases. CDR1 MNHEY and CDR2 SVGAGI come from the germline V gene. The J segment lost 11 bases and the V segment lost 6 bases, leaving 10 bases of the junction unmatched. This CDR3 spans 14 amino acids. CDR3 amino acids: CASSTRSSGGQQFF. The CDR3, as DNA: TGTGCCAGCAGCACCAGGAGTAGCGGGGGGCAGCAGTTCTTC.

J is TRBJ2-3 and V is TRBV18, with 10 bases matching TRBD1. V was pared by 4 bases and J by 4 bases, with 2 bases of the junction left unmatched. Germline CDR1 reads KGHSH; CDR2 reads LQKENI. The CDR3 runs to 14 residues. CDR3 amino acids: CASSRGQGPDTQYF. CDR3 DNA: TGTGCCAGCTCACGGGGACAGGGGCCAGATACGCAGTATTTT.

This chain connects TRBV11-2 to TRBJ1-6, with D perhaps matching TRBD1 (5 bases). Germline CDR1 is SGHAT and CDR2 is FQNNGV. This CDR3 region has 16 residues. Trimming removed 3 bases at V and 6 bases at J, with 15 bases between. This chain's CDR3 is CASSFGVTVVNSPLHF. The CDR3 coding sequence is TGTGCCAGCAGCTTCGGCGTGACAGTCGTTAATTCACCCCTCCACTTT.